This T cell receptor beta chain derives from a study of blood T cell repertoires in COVID-19. About the research overall: COVID-19 samples collected from the United States, Italy and Spain covered acute and convalescent phases. The cDNA or gDNA used as material had been derived from T cells, B-cell-depleted T cells, or PBMCs.

The trim removed 4 bases at V and 6 bases at J, leaving 8 bases unmatched. Germline values: CDR1 KGHSH, CDR2 LQKENI. The CDR3 has 15 amino acids. In the authors' methods: The assay estimated nucleated cells by amplifying reference gene primers. Clones were sequenced by immunoSEQ multiplex PCR, and TCRdb holds only the in-frame ones, with some missing. The V and J calls and clone size are taken from that table; D and trimming were inferred from the DNA. This table holds roughly 96,000 clones, around 80% found once. V usage is TRBV18 and J usage is TRBJ2-2, with 7 bases identical to TRBD1. Sequences were obtained from peripheral blood. This clonotype originated in a man older than 75 with acute or convalescent COVID-19. The CDR3 DNA follows: TGTGCCAGCTCACGAGGGACAGCCCCTGCCGGGGAGCTGTTTTTT. As protein: CASSRGTAPAGELFF.